One TCR beta chain is described in this entry. In its sample, this clonotype was seen many times. The specificity of this receptor is unknown. No quality values exist for individual bases; no much larger clone is one base distant. Every donor in the study was a healthy Caucasian. The twin cohort comprised three pairs of female monozygotic twins, all aged roughly 18 to 29 years. Positive isolation kits from Invitrogen were used to isolate CD4+ and CD8+ T cell populations. The library was built by means of 5' RACE. Sequencing was performed on an Illumina HiSeq 2000. A universal primer binding site was introduced by template switching, and a unique molecular identifier was present in the final cDNA, enabling accurate counting of TCR cDNA molecules. Specific primers in the conserved constant-segment region were used to synthesize first-strand cDNA for the TCR alpha and beta chains. To control for contamination, every cDNA library carried two barcodes: a SMART-Mk sample barcode plus Illumina barcodes. TruSeq adapter sequences, together with Illumina sample barcodes, were added in two successive PCR steps. TCR alpha and beta cDNA libraries were sequenced on the Illumina HiSeq platform with custom primers. The paper's processing steps were these. Unique molecular identifiers were extracted from raw reads with MiGEC, and CDR3 positions were determined with MiXCR. For each individual, recombination models were inferred using an EM algorithm with the repgenHMM and IGoR tools. Shared clonotype analysis was performed with the tcR package in R, normalizing sharing by the product of cloneset sizes. Out-of-frame nonproductive sequences were analyzed to study raw recombination free of thymic and clonal selection effects. TCRdb passed the public sequencing reads through fastp at Q25 and MiXCR, retaining productive beta sequences. Identical CDR3 protein sequences are pooled into one entry, listed with their most common genes and DNA. The V and J calls follow TCRdb's processing rather than the paper's. In all, the sample holds approximately 210,000 distinct CDR3 sequences, and 5.5% to 7.5% of those were seen once. Of the sample, approximately 15% is held by the ten largest clones.

The data stem from a study of identical twins (dated by TCRdb to 2016 to 2018). Regarding the complete study: To test whether fetal clonotypes persist, this study deep-sequenced TCR alpha and beta repertoires from monozygotic twins, from unrelated adults of various ages, and from cord blood. To rule out contamination, replicate twin experiments were performed at different times with different library preparation protocols.

Results and caveats for the whole study, not just this receptor: Because the same donors could not be followed over many years, conclusions were based on cross-sectional statistical analysis. A weaker excess of twin sharing was found in beta out-of-frame sequences because the signal-to-noise ratio was lowered by fewer shared sequences. In monozygotic twins, recombination models systematically underestimated out-of-frame TCR alpha sharing, but the models matched the sharing seen between unrelated individuals. Fewer insertions were carried by abundant cord blood beta clonotypes, a similar but weaker trend appeared in young adult naive repertoires, and no such trend appeared in memory repertoires. Zero-insertion analyses could be partly confounded by invariant T cells such as MAIT and iNKT, although diverse VJ usage argued against such confounding for most clonotypes. Compared with coincidental sharing between unrelated individuals, out-of-frame TCR alpha sequences shared between twins had an excess of sequences with low generation probability.

The junction carries 9 bases between V and J, which are trimmed by 2 bases and 8 bases respectively. In the germline V gene, CDR1 corresponds to SGHAT and CDR2 to FQNNGV. Spanning cysteine to phenylalanine, the CDR3 consists of 13 amino acids. The read is trimmed to its CDR3 DNA, 39 bases read in frame from base 1. Separately, the same data were catalogued under a study of T cells expressing NK-cell markers. Reported in the second study: TCR beta-chain repertoires were profiled in sorted CD3+CD56+NKG2C+, CD3+CD56+NKG2C- and CD3+CD56-NKG2C+ T-cell subsets from about 8 donors. Among the eight sequenced donors, seven were HCMV-seropositive and one was HCMV-seronegative. In several experiments an anti-gammadeltaTCR antibody was added to restrict sorting to alphabetaTCR-expressing T cells. In a handful of donors, the dominant CD3+CD56+NKG2C+ clonotypes were found to rank among the top 10 CD8+ clonotypes and to make up about 1.0-7.5% of CD8+ T cells. Those dominant clonotypes were again the most abundant among CD3+CD56-NKG2C+ cells in several donors, at about 28.3-60.1%. Whether the expanded NKG2C-expressing T cell clones were specific for HCMV antigens was left unclear. The eight sequenced donors were randomly selected healthy volunteers, three men and five women. HCMV-specific IgG was detected in serum with a commercial ELISA kit to determine HCMV serostatus. MIGEC handled demultiplexing of the reads and grouping by UMI, while MiTCR was used to assemble and quantify clonotypes. To exclude erroneous sequences, any TCR cDNA sequence not supported by at least two reads was discarded. The tcR package was used for downstream repertoire analysis, and clonotypes were matched across fractions by CDR3 nucleotide sequence plus V segment. VDJmatch was used to annotate antigen specificity against VDJdb, with one amino acid substitution allowed in CDR3.

This TCR came from a woman between 18 and 29 years old in good health. The material sequenced was CD8+ T cells sorted from blood. The chain employs TRBV11-2 and TRBJ2-2, with no confident D gene call. Read as DNA, the sequence is TGTGCCAGCAGCTTATTAGTGGGGGGGGAGCTGTTTTTT. Translated, it gives CASSLLVGGELFF.